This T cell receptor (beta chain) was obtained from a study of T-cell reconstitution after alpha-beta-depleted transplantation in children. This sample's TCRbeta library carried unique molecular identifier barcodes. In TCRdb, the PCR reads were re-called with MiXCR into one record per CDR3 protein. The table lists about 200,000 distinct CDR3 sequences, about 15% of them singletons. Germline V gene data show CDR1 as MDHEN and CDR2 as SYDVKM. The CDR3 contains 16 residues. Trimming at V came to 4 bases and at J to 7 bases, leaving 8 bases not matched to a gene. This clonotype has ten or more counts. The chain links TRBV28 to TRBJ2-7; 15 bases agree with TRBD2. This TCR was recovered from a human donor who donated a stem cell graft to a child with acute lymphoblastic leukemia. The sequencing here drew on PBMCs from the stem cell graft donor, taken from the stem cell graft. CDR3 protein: CASSSILGLAGGEQYF. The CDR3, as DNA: TGTGCCAGCAGTTCCATTCTGGGACTAGCGGGAGGTGAGCAGTACTTC.